This TCR beta chain comes out of a study of T cell responses to AZD1222 COVID-19 vaccine. Generated by immunoSEQ multiplex PCR, the TCRdb table keeps only in-frame clones and is missing some. This sample carries approximately 50,000 clones, less than 90% of them seen once, and the ten largest clones take about 7.1%. This CDR3 is built from 14 residues. The junction had 10 bases not matched to a gene; V was cut back by 9 bases and J by 6 bases. Looked up from germline, CDR1 is MNHEY and CDR2 is SVGAGI. The sample consisted of peripheral blood, taken 28 days after the second AZD1222 dose. The gene calls are TRBV6-5 and TRBJ2-2, with 7 nucleotides matching TRBD2. This sequence originates from an adult who received the AZD1222 COVID-19 vaccine. CDR3 nucleotide sequence: TGTGCCAGGGGGGGGGTACGAGACCCCGGGGAGCTGTTTTTT. Its protein is CARGGVRDPGELFF.